The clone carrying this TCR beta chain has just one count. Its target is not known. Unrecorded immune exposure was likely among donors, who were nominally healthy when sampled. This specimen comes from a study of cytomegalovirus exposure and HLA in healthy donors. Study results and limitations: Common viral pathogens were later found to be apparently linked to several of the most significant clusters. Sequence variants that were highly shared formed a cluster that was likely a sequencing artifact.

Trimming removed 8 bases at V and 0 bases at J, with 14 bases between. The CDR3 spans 14 residues. From germline, CDR1 is SGHRS and CDR2 YFSETQ. The PCR used 60 Vbeta and 13 Jbeta primers. Some clones are missing from TCRdb's copy, which holds only in-frame ones; the method was immunoSEQ multiplex PCR. The data contain about 130,000 clones, 77% of them singletons. This TCR came from a male donor in good health and CMV-seropositive. The sample taken for sequencing was PBMCs. This sequence joins TRBV5-1 and TRBJ2-5; possibly TRBD2 for D (6 bases). The CDR3 loop reads CARAPGSHQETQYF. The CDR3 region has the DNA TGCGCCAGGGCCCCCGGGAGTCACCAAGAGACCCAGTACTTC.